This T cell receptor beta chain originates from a study of T cell clonotyping in hematopoietic cell transplantation. Overall study: Cytoreduction preceded collection of pretransplant recipient samples. Study observations and caveats: Broader posttransplant TCR repertoire diversity was predicted by graft donor and pretransplant recipient Inverse Simpson Index values. At the given depth, recipient repertoires were over 95% de novo clonotypes.

The time point denotes: recipient sample about 28 days before transplant, after cytoreduction. Recipients were bled about 28 days pretransplant and at posttransplant days 30, 100, 180. Assay: immunoSEQ multiplex PCR; the TCRdb copy retains only in-frame clones and omits some. The data show 15,000 to 20,000 clones, 86% seen once. The V gene's germline CDR1 is SGHTA and CDR2 FQGNSA. The length of the CDR3 is 16 residues. Germline trimming cut 2 bases from V and 6 bases from J; bases unmatched to any gene: 10. Remarks on this clone: Its specificity is unknown.

The TCR was taken from a man in his fifties or sixties with acute myeloid leukemia. Some clones in this sample may be carry-over from other donors' samples. Source: peripheral blood mononuclear cells, taken before stem cell transplant. V gene TRBV7-2 combines with J gene TRBJ1-2, with 9 bases identical to TRBD1. The CDR3 spells CASSLFLNRGLDGYTF. The CDR3 bases are TGTGCCAGCAGCTTATTTCTCAACAGGGGGCTCGATGGCTACACCTTC.